This TCR beta chain derives from a study of CD8+ T cells in alopecia areata. General study points: Since there was just one nonresponder, nobody can yet say how baseline CD8+ expansion ties to response.

This clone has a single count. What it binds is not known. The treatment here: oral pan-JAK inhibitor, 5-10 mg twice daily. Researchers took lesional scalp punch biopsies and peripheral blood from people who were alopecia areata patients. RNA was extracted and reverse transcribed into cDNA as the sequencing template. Sequenced by immunoSEQ multiplex PCR; TCRdb stores in-frame clones only, minus some. The sample gives 150,000 to 200,000 clones, less than 70% of which show up once; more than 0.7% is in the top ten. This CDR3 region has 14 residues. The germline V and J ends were trimmed by 5 bases and 4 bases, with 11 bases remaining between them. CDR1 is SNHLY, CDR2 FYNNEI, per germline.

The TCR originated in a human donor with alopecia areata. Sequencing was performed on CD4+ T cells sorted from blood, taken at week 4, from a patient treated with tofacitinib. J is TRBJ1-4 and V is TRBV2; TRBD1 might be the D (5 bases). CDR3 nucleotide sequence: TGTGCCAGCAGTCCTGGACACCGTAATGAAAAACTGTTTTTT. Residues: CASSPGHRNEKLFF.